This entry concerns a single TCR beta chain. This clone has more than one count but fewer than ten. The clone's antigen remains unknown. Per-base quality was not reported, and no clone a single base away is much larger than it. The sample belongs to a study of blood T cell repertoires in COVID-19 (dated by TCRdb to between 2020 and 2021). The study in broad terms: The collaborator samples originated in the United States, Italy and Spain and spanned the acute and convalescent phases of COVID-19. Samples came from the ongoing ImmuneRACE study (first 160 participants) plus 1,254 subjects from 6 global collaborators. Deeply sampled blood TCRbeta repertoires from subjects exposed to, actively infected with, or recovered from COVID-19 were included in the dataset. The prospective study material was composed of cDNA or gDNA derived from T cells, B-cell-depleted T cells, or PBMCs. HLA class I and class II types, where available, came from metadata supplied by the sample provider rather than from assay-based typing. A de-identified subject ID, COVID-19 status, age in years and sex were almost always included in the sample metadata. The repertoires were released in a freely available public database intended as a resource for research on the immune response to SARS-CoV-2.

Trimming takes 3 bases from V and 1 base from J, and the germline ends sit 9 bases apart. CDR1 and CDR2 were assigned from the germline V gene as KGHSH and LQKENI. CDR3 length: 14 amino acids, cysteine to phenylalanine. Only CDR3 DNA remains: 42 bases, in frame from the first base. The collaborating institutions used their own protocols to collect whole blood in K2EDTA tubes. For TCRbeta analysis, collaborator samples were shipped as frozen whole blood, as isolated PBMCs, or as DNA extracted from either sample type. Summary of the overall study and its limitations: The quantity of clinical and demographic metadata differed by source and by participant and was supplied without curation.

TCRbeta CDR3 regions were amplified from genomic DNA by means of the immunoSEQ Assay, a bias-controlled multiplex PCR. The published analysis was carried out like this. Within the assay, amplification of reference gene primers was used to estimate how many nucleated cells each sample contained. Sequence reads were collapsed and filtered to measure the absolute abundance of every unique TCRbeta CDR3 rearrangement. For each sample, productive Simpson clonality was calculated as the square root of Simpson's diversity index across productive rearrangements. This immuneACCESS table, as held by TCRdb, lists in-frame sequences with V and J called but not all clones. Of the missing ones, under half trace to an unresolved V gene in checked studies; the others have no known cause. The V and J calls and clone size come from that table; D and trimming were worked out from the DNA. In this sample the table shows about 88,000 clones, roughly 84% of which occur a single time. The ten largest make up 2.9% of the sample.

The sample comprised peripheral blood. The rearrangement combines TRBV18 with TRBJ1-1; no D gene can be assigned with confidence. This clonotype was obtained from an elderly woman with acute or convalescent COVID-19. The CDR3 has the sequence CASSPGGPNTEAFF. The DNA is as follows: TGTGCCAGCTCACCGGGAGGACCGAACACTGAAGCTTTCTTT.